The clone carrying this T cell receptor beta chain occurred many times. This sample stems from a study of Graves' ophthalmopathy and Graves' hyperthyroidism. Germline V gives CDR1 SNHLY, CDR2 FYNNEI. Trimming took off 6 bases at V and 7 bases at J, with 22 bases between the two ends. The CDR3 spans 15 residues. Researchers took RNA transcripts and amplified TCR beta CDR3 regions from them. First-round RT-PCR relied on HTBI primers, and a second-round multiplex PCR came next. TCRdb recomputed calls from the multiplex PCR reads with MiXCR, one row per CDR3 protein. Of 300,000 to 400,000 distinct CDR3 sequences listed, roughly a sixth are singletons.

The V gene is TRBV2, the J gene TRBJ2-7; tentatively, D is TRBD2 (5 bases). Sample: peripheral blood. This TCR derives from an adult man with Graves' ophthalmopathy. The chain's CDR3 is CASSPSMGYSGEQYF. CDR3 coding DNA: TGTGCCAGCAGCCCCTCCATGGGTTACTCGGGGGAGCAGTACTTC.